The 25 T cell receptor beta chains below were found in one sample sequenced in a study of cytomegalovirus exposure and HLA in healthy donors. Method: immunoSEQ multiplex PCR; TCRdb's copy keeps in-frame clones and lacks some. Of 50,000 to 65,000 clones listed, approximately 95% were seen once; the top ten hold over 6.5%. The sequenced sample consisted of PBMCs. These TCRs come from a woman younger than 35 in good health and CMV-seropositive.

For the CDR3, the DNA is TGTGCCAGTAGTATAGTCGGGACAGGAGGACTCCAGCCCCAGCATTTT. Its translation: CASSIVGTGGLQPQHF. The V call is TRBV19, the J call TRBJ1-5, with 8 bases that match TRBD1. The CDR3 is 16 residues long. Germline values: CDR1 LNHDA, CDR2 SQIVND (reference sequence). V lost 1 base and J lost 7; bases outside the gene matches: 9.

The chain links TRBV7-9 to TRBJ2-7; no definite D call. Germline CDR1 is SEHNR and CDR2 is FQNEAQ (reference sequence). Trimming removed 0 bases at V and 7 bases at J, with 13 bases between. The CDR3 spans 14 residues. This CDR3 reads CASSLAPARPEQYF. CDR3 nucleotide sequence: TGTGCCAGCAGCTTAGCCCCAGCGCGCCCGGAGCAGTACTTC.

The chain links TRBV15 to TRBJ2-3, with D maybe TRBD2 (6 bases). This CDR3 is 16 amino acids long. Trimming left V 5 bases short and J 5 bases short, with 20 bases between. CDR1 is LNHNV and CDR2 is YYDKDF in the germline V gene (reference sequence). The CDR3 loop reads CATSRRDSREIDTQYF. DNA of the CDR3: TGTGCCACCAGCCGACGGGACTCTCGGGAGATAGATACGCAGTATTTT.

The chain joins TRBV6-1 to TRBJ2-5; the match to TRBD2 covers 14 bases. Germline V gene lookup returns CDR1 MNHNS and CDR2 SASEGT. J was trimmed by 7 bases and V by 10 bases; bases with no gene match: 11. The CDR3 contains 15 residues. The CDR3 DNA is TGTGCCACTTCCGGGACTAGCGGGAGTGGAGGGACCCAGTACTTC. This gives the protein CATSGTSGSGGTQYF.

This clone was found once. This rearrangement joins TRBV9 to TRBJ2-1, with 9 nucleotides matching TRBD1. CDR1 and CDR2 from the germline V gene are SGDLS and YYNGEE. The CDR3 is 16 residues long. The ends lost 3 bases at V and 3 bases at J; junction bases unmatched: 7. Here the CDR3 reads CASSAGTGKGYNEQFF. Written as DNA, the CDR3 is TGTGCCAGCAGCGCTGGGACAGGGAAGGGCTACAATGAGCAGTTCTTC. The whole variable domain, remainder taken from reference TRBV9 and TRBJ2-1, is DSGVTQTPKHLITATGQRVTLRCSPRSGDLSVYWYQQSLDQGLQFLIQYYNGEERAKGNILERFSAQQFPDLHSELNLSSLELGDSALYFCASSAGTGKGYNEQFFGPGTRLTVL.

Concerning this clone itself: Because the CDR3's place on the DNA is in doubt, the DNA is left out and the CDR3 is given as listed by TCRdb. The chain uses TRBV5-1 and TRBJ1-2. The CDR3 spans 18 residues, counting both ends. Germline CDR1 reads SGHRS; CDR2 reads YFSETQ. This chain's CDR3 is CASSITGSGPGLFFGYTF.

The rearrangement uses TRBV27 and TRBJ1-5; tentative D call: TRBD1 (6 bases). The germline CDR1 and CDR2 sequences are MNHEY and SMNVEV (reference sequence). Trimming shortened V by 4 bases and J by 4 bases, and 14 bases separated the two germline ends. The CDR3 is made up of 15 amino acids. CDR3 nucleotide sequence: TGTGCCAGCAGTTCGAACAGGGAGCTTAATCAGCCCCAGCATTTT. This translates into CASSSNRELNQPQHF.

This sequence joins TRBV2 and TRBJ1-1; a weak D match, TRBD1 (6 bases). This CDR3 contains 16 residues. The germline V gene encodes CDR1 SNHLY and CDR2 FYNNEI. V was cut by 4 bases and J by 2 bases, with 17 bases left in between. This CDR3 is CASSVISTGLNTEAFF. CDR3 DNA: TGTGCCAGCAGTGTGATATCGACAGGCCTTAACACTGAAGCTTTCTTT.

This rearrangement joins TRBV30 to TRBJ2-3, with 10 bases identical to TRBD2. The CDR3 length is 14 residues. V lost 4 bases, J lost 4 bases, and 5 bases stayed unmatched. Germline V gene lookup returns CDR1 GTSNPN and CDR2 SVGIG (reference sequence). As DNA, the CDR3 is TGTGCCTGGAATGGAGCGGGAGGGCCAGATACGCAGTATTTT. Translated: CAWNGAGGPDTQYF.

The chain recombines TRBV11-1 with TRBJ2-2; TRBD2 agrees at 9 bases. The CDR3 runs to 13 residues. The J segment lost 9 bases and the V segment lost 11 bases, leaving 10 bases of the junction unmatched. Germline values: CDR1 SGHAT, CDR2 FQDESV (reference sequence). The CDR3 DNA sequence: TGTGCCTCCAGCGGGGGGCCGCTTTGGGAGCTGTTTTTT. It encodes CASSGGPLWELFF.

V usage is TRBV28 and J usage is TRBJ1-2; D gene uncertain. The CDR3 has 12 amino acids. V was trimmed by 4 bases and J by 5 bases, leaving 8 bases between them. CDR1 MDHEN and CDR2 SYDVKM come from the germline V gene. Here the CDR3 reads CASSSSDYGYTF. The CDR3 DNA is TGTGCCAGCAGTTCTAGTGATTATGGCTACACCTTC.

V usage is TRBV5-4 and J usage is TRBJ1-2; D may be TRBD1 (5 bases). There are 14 residues in the CDR3. The V gene's germline CDR1 is SGHNT and CDR2 YYREEE (reference sequence). Trimming stripped 0 bases from V and 1 base from J, with 7 bases between. CDR3 region: CASSLGQNNYGYTF. The CDR3 DNA reads TGTGCCAGCAGCTTGGGACAGAATAACTATGGCTACACCTTC. Filled out from reference TRBV5-4 and TRBJ1-2, the complete variable domain reads ETGVTQSPTHLIKTRGQQVTLRCSSQSGHNTVSWYQQALGQGPQFIFQYYREEENGRGNFPPRFSGLQFPNYSSELNVNALELDDSALYLCASSLGQNNYGYTFGSGTRLTVV.

J is TRBJ2-1 and V is TRBV30; tentative D call: TRBD1 (6 bases). With 4 bases removed from V and 3 bases from J, the gap between germline ends came to 13 bases. This CDR3 is 14 amino acids long. Germline assignment: CDR1 GTSNPN and CDR2 SVGIG (reference sequence). DNA of the CDR3: TGTGCCTGGATACAGGGACGGAGCTACAATGAGCAGTTCTTC. This codes for CAWIQGRSYNEQFF.

The chain links TRBV28 to TRBJ1-5, with TRBD1 as a possible D gene (5 bases). This CDR3 spans 13 amino acids. Trimming removed 7 bases from V and 7 bases from J, with 14 bases in between. From germline, CDR1 is MDHEN and CDR2 SYDVKM. This CDR3 is CASTGLQSQPQHF. CDR3 nucleotide sequence: TGTGCCAGCACGGGACTTCAGAGCCAGCCCCAGCATTTT.

CDR3 nucleotides: TGTGCCAGCTCACTCGGTCCCAGGTATCTCTCTGGAAACACCATATATTTT. Its translation: CASSLGPRYLSGNTIYF. The rearrangement links TRBV18 to TRBJ1-3; D gene unclear. V lost 4 bases and J lost 0, with 16 bases in between. CDR3 size: 17 residues. Germline V gene lookup returns CDR1 KGHSH and CDR2 LQKENI.

The rearrangement links TRBV23-1 to TRBJ2-1; 8 bases fit TRBD1. TRBV23-1 has ORF status, its function being uncertain. The V gene end was trimmed by 4 bases and the J gene end by 0 bases; junction bases not matched to a gene: 5. This CDR3 is 16 amino acids long. This chain's CDR3 is CASSPLDRGSYNEQFF. CDR3 coding DNA: TGCGCCAGCAGTCCACTAGACAGGGGCTCCTACAATGAGCAGTTCTTC.

The gene calls are TRBV7-2 and TRBJ1-1, with D maybe TRBD1 (5 bases). Trimming pared 3 bases from V and 5 bases from J, leaving 10 bases between. CDR1 and CDR2 (germline): SGHTA, FQGNSA. The CDR3 covers 13 residues. The CDR3 nucleotides read TGTGCCAGCAGCTTCTACAGGTCTACTGAAGCTTTCTTT. This sequence encodes CASSFYRSTEAFF.

CDR3 residues: CAWSSGQGKQPQHF. Here the CDR3 DNA reads TGTGCCTGGAGTTCCGGACAGGGGAAACAGCCCCAGCATTTT. The rearrangement links TRBV30 to TRBJ1-5, with TRBD1 matching over 9 bases. J lost 7 bases, V lost 2 bases, and 6 bases had no gene match. This CDR3 is built from 14 residues. Germline V gene sequence: CDR1 GTSNPN, CDR2 SVGIG (reference sequence).

Written as DNA, the CDR3 is TGTGCCAGCAGAACGGGACAACTGCTCAATCAGCCCCAGCATTTT. Translation gives CASRTGQLLNQPQHF. This chain uses TRBV28 with TRBJ1-5; tentatively, D is TRBD1 (6 bases). Germline V gene data show CDR1 as MDHEN and CDR2 as SYDVKM. The CDR3 extends over 15 amino acids. V shed 6 bases and J shed 3 bases, with 15 bases lying between them.

The chain recombines TRBV30 with TRBJ1-5, with a weak D call TRBD1 (5 bases). Trimming removed 7 bases from V and 0 bases from J, with 10 bases in between. The CDR3 consists of 13 residues. The germline CDR1 and CDR2 sequences are GTSNPN and SVGIG (reference sequence). The CDR3 spells CAYAGGSNQPQHF. In nucleotides, the CDR3 is TGTGCCTACGCCGGGGGTAGCAATCAGCCCCAGCATTTT.

This chain links TRBV7-3 with TRBJ2-7; 8 bases are shared with TRBD2. The CDR3 is 14 amino acids. Germline assignment: CDR1 SGHTA and CDR2 FQGTGA. The V gene end was trimmed by 2 bases and the J gene end by 2 bases; junction bases not matched to a gene: 2. In nucleotides, the CDR3 is TGTGCCAGCAGCTTAGGGCGGGGGGCCTACGAGCAGTACTTC. This gives the protein CASSLGRGAYEQYF.

J is TRBJ1-2 and V is TRBV28; tentatively, D is TRBD1 (5 bases). CDR3 length: 15 amino acids. Trimming removed 6 bases from V and 4 bases from J, with 18 bases in between. From germline, CDR1 is MDHEN and CDR2 SYDVKM. CDR3 in amino acids: CASRNRDGSLYGYTF. The CDR3 DNA follows: TGTGCCAGCAGAAACCGGGACGGGAGCCTCTATGGCTACACCTTC.

This chain connects TRBV6-6 to TRBJ1-4, with 11 bases that match TRBD1. V was pared by 6 bases and J by 8 bases, with 11 bases of the junction left unmatched. The CDR3 sequence is 16 residues long. CDR1 is MNHNY, CDR2 SVGAGI, per germline (reference sequence). The CDR3 is CASSPDRGLGQEKLFF. The CDR3 DNA reads as TGTGCCAGCAGCCCGGACAGGGGGCTGGGTCAAGAAAAACTGTTTTTT.

This chain joins TRBV19 and TRBJ2-7, with TRBD2 matching over 15 bases. CDR3 length equals 16 residues. V trimming: 4 bases; J trimming: 1 base; junction bases outside the gene matches: 2. In germline, CDR1 is LNHDA, CDR2 SQIVND (reference sequence). CDR3 residues: CASSKGLAGGSYEQYF. The CDR3 coding sequence is TGTGCCAGTAGTAAGGGACTAGCGGGAGGATCCTACGAGCAGTACTTC.

This clone was picked up one time. V gene TRBV4-3 combines with J gene TRBJ1-2; 10 bases fit TRBD1. Germline V lookup: CDR1 LGHNA, CDR2 YSLEER. The CDR3 is 15 amino acids. Germline trimming cut 2 bases from V and 4 bases from J; bases unmatched to any gene: 4. The DNA of the CDR3 is TGCGCCAGCAGCCAACTGGGACAGGGGATCTATGGCTACACCTTC. It translates to CASSQLGQGIYGYTF.